These 9 T cell receptor beta chains were sequenced from one sample in a study of T-cell reconstitution after alpha-beta-depleted transplantation in children. Unique molecular identifiers were used to barcode this TCRbeta library. TCRdb reprocessed the PCR reads with MiXCR, giving one entry per CDR3 protein. The profile covers about 980,000 distinct CDR3 sequences, with about 29% appearing a single time and more than 25% taken by the ten largest. This specimen consisted of PBMCs, mostly from graft donor cells, obtained 360 days after TCRalphabeta/CD19-depleted stem cell transplant. The receptors shown here come from a boy younger than two who had a stem cell transplant for SCID, so the T cells may come from the graft donor.

Only a few counts were recorded for this clonotype. This chain's CDR3 is CSARALDGYNEQFF. The CDR3, as DNA: TGCAGTGCCAGGGCATTGGACGGGTACAATGAGCAGTTCTTC. This chain joins TRBV20-1 and TRBJ2-1; tentatively, D is TRBD1 (5 bases). Germline V lookup: CDR1 DFQATT, CDR2 SNEGSKA (reference sequence). V lost 6 bases, J lost 4 bases, and 16 bases lay in between. The CDR3 is 14 amino acids.

J is TRBJ2-3 and V is TRBV4-1; 12 nucleotides match TRBD2. Germline V gene lookup returns CDR1 MGHRA and CDR2 YSYEKL. The CDR3 spans 15 residues. The V gene end was trimmed by 8 bases and the J gene end by 6 bases; junction bases not matched to a gene: 9. CDR3 loop: CASDSDGTSGDTQYF. CDR3 nucleotides: TGCGCCAGCGACTCCGACGGGACTAGCGGGGATACGCAGTATTTT.

The chain joins TRBV5-1 to TRBJ2-7, with D tentatively TRBD2 (6 bases). The germline CDR1 and CDR2 sequences are SGHRS and YFSETQ. CDR3 length: 14 amino acids. V was cut by 4 bases and J by 9 bases, with 20 bases left in between. CDR3 region: CASSPDLGGVWQYF. In DNA form, the CDR3 reads TGCGCCAGCAGCCCGGATCTAGGAGGGGTGTGGCAGTACTTC.

This clonotype was picked up a small number of times. This sequence joins TRBV10-3 and TRBJ2-3; D remains unclear. In germline, CDR1 is ENHRY, CDR2 SYGVKD. Trimming stripped 0 bases from V and 2 bases from J, with 6 bases between. This CDR3 region has 14 residues. The CDR3 DNA reads TGTGCCATCAGTGAGTCTGCGGTCACAGATACGCAGTATTTT. It specifies CAISESAVTDTQYF.

The chain has TRBV20-1 and TRBJ2-7; D gene unclear. V gave up 0 bases and J gave up 7 bases, with 13 bases separating them. This CDR3 region has 13 residues. Germline V gene data show CDR1 as DFQATT and CDR2 as SNEGSKA (reference sequence). CDR3 residues: CSARDLTDSEQYF. The CDR3 region has the DNA TGCAGTGCTAGAGATCTTACGGATTCGGAGCAGTACTTC.

This rearrangement joins TRBV5-1 to TRBJ1-1, with 10 bases aligning to TRBD1. The V segment lost 4 bases and the J segment 5 bases; nucleotides outside the gene matches: 11. This CDR3 region has 16 residues. The germline gives CDR1 SGHRS, CDR2 YFSETQ. CDR3 DNA sequence: TGCGCCAGCAGCCTAGACAGGGGGCCGGAAAAAACTGAAGCTTTCTTT. Translating gives CASSLDRGPEKTEAFF.

This chain links TRBV5-5 with TRBJ2-2; D not resolved. The CDR3 is made up of 17 amino acids. V lost 0 bases and J 1 base, leaving 13 bases between the germline ends. Germline assignment: CDR1 SGHKS and CDR2 YYEKEE (reference sequence). The CDR3 DNA sequence: TGTGCCAGCAGCTTGGTTGGTCACCAAGGGAACACCGGGGAGCTGTTTTTT. Amino acids: CASSLVGHQGNTGELFF.

This chain links TRBV7-2 with TRBJ2-5; D is perhaps TRBD2 (5 bases). This CDR3 comprises 15 residues. The V end was cut by 5 bases, the J end by 1 base, with 14 bases between. Germline CDR1 and CDR2: SGHTA and FQGNSA. CDR3 DNA sequence: TGTGCCAGCAGCCGCGGGTCAGCCGGCCAAGAGACCCAGTACTTC. This translates into CASSRGSAGQETQYF.

The chain has TRBV2 and TRBJ2-3; D uncertain. CDR3 length: 12 residues. V dropped 5 bases and J dropped 4 bases, with 7 bases sitting between them. Germline V gene data show CDR1 as SNHLY and CDR2 as FYNNEI. The CDR3 spells CASSSRPDTQYF. The CDR3 nucleotides read TGTGCCAGCAGTTCCCGGCCAGATACGCAGTATTTT.